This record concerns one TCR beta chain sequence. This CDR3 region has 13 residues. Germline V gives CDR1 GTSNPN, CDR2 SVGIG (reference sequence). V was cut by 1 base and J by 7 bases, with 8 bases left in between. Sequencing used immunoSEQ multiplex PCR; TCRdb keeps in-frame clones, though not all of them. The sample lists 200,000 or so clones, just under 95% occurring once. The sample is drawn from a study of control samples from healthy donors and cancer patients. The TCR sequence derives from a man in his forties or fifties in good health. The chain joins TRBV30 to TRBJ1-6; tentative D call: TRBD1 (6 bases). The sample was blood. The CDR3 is CAWSAGDNSPLHF. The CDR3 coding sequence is TGTGCCTGGAGTGCAGGGGACAATTCACCCCTCCACTTT.